This T cell receptor (beta chain) was recovered during a study of T cell responses to AZD1222 COVID-19 vaccine. Regarding the study as a whole: Seropositive status at baseline applied to only 6 or 7 AZD1222 recipients. Nearly half of the spike-specific TCRs reportedly recognize variant regions that carry no mutations.

Regarding this clone: Antigen specificity is unknown.

Method: immunoSEQ multiplex PCR; TCRdb's copy keeps in-frame clones and lacks some. The repertoire holds some 150,000 clones, 80% to 95% seen once, with approximately 2.7% in the top ten. CDR3 length: 14 amino acids. Unmatched junction bases numbered 5, after V lost 6 bases and J lost 0 bases. Germline V gene lookup returns CDR1 MGHRA and CDR2 YSYEKL. The receptor's source is an adult in good health. This chain links TRBV4-1 with TRBJ2-7; 7 nucleotides agree with TRBD1. Sequenced material: peripheral blood, taken on day 0 of MenACWY control vaccination. The CDR3 sequence is CASSDRASSYEQYF. DNA for the CDR3: TGCGCCAGCAGTGACAGGGCGAGCTCCTACGAGCAGTACTTC.